This is a list of T cell receptor beta chains from one sample in a study of vaccination and CD4 T cells after COVID-19. These receptors' targets are unknown. TCRdb independently ran MiXCR on the PCR reads; one entry per CDR3 protein. Among 10,000 to 13,000 distinct CDR3 sequences listed, roughly half were seen once. The material sequenced was CD4+ T cells from blood, cultured in vitro. The receptors were sampled from a human donor who had recovered from COVID-19. Each CDR3 is given without its conserved first and last residue. A D gene is named only where the DNA matches it firmly.

V | D | CDR3
TRBV20-1 | NA | SASLLAAPDTQY
TRBV30 | NA | AWSVPITHRAYIQY
TRBV6-1 | NA | ASSERWRGWVTGNQPQH
TRBV2 | TRBD2 | ASSALAGGADTQY
TRBV12-3/TRBV12-4 | TRBD1 | ASSLGVRQGQSQETQY
TRBV15 | TRBD1 | ATSDRDRGVSPLH
TRBV7-2 | NA | ASSSVRGHQF
TRBV24-1 | NA | ATSDLFGDSNQPQH
TRBV20-1 | NA | SARDLGTDTQY
TRBV20-1 | NA | SARVSTGSLEAF
TRBV20-1 | NA | SASPPGMNTEAF
TRBV15 | TRBD2 | ATSPQREYNEQF
TRBV7-3 | NA | ASSLTRDTHETQY
TRBV6-1 | TRBD1 | ASSETGDRVFGYT
TRBV9 | NA | ASSPGRTSSYEQY
TRBV5-1 | NA | ASSLSAVSGANVLT
TRBV20-1 | NA | SADKKRTLGPFEAF
TRBV30 | TRBD2 | AWRAASGSTDTQY
TRBV6-2/TRBV6-3 | TRBD1 | ASSYYPDRGTYGYT
TRBV6-1 | NA | ASRIQRGELF
TRBV5-4 | NA | ASSLDTSPLH
TRBV7-8 | TRBD1 | ASSPGQVIETQY
TRBV30 | NA | AWSVHLRRALGREQF
TRBV20-1 | NA | SALREVNTEAF
TRBV19 | TRBD1 | ASTNTRTGSIQPQH
TRBV10-3 | TRBD1 | AISDQTGGNQPQH
TRBV29-1 | TRBD2 | SAKRGAQETQY
TRBV5-1 | TRBD1 | ASSWTGGVDYGYT
TRBV6-1 | NA | ASSGYPKADTQY
TRBV7-2 | TRBD1 | ASSLGQQETQY
TRBV7-3 | TRBD2 | ASSLRLAGEKEGTQY
TRBV7-2 | TRBD2 | ASRRPPSGRRNEQF
TRBV6-5 | NA | ASSYSGGTGELF
TRBV2 | NA | ASSDGEASNQPQH
TRBV2 | NA | ASSRDRFTDTQY
TRBV6-1 | TRBD1 | ASSPGQIKYGCT
TRBV27 | NA | ASSWSGEYGTQY